A selection of T cell receptor beta chains follows, all from one sample in a study of OX40 agonist ivuxolimab in advanced cancers. Only in-frame clones appear in the TCRdb table, and some are missing; sequencing was by immunoSEQ multiplex PCR. The sample lists tens of thousands of clones; 80% to 90% were seen once. The sample in question was CD4+ or CD8+ T cells sorted from blood, obtained in a trial of the OX40 agonist ivuxolimab. These receptors originate from an adult with an advanced solid tumor such as melanoma, head and neck, liver or kidney cancer. CDR3s include the opening cysteine and the closing phenylalanine or tryptophan. The order of the fields is J gene, clone size, V gene, D gene, CDR3 DNA, CDR3 protein. A D gene is named only where the DNA matches it firmly. Only some rows state a clone size, as once, few, many or a class for expanded clones.

J gene: TRBJ2-2
clone size: .
V gene: TRBV29-1
D gene: TRBD1
CDR3 DNA: TGCAGCGTTGCAGGGGGAACCGGGGAGCTGTTTTTT
CDR3 protein: CSVAGGTGELFF

J gene: TRBJ2-7
clone size: .
V gene: TRBV5-4
D gene: .
CDR3 DNA: TGTGCCAGCAGCTCCGGGGCGGGTATCGAGCAGTACTTC
CDR3 protein: CASSSGAGIEQYF

J gene: TRBJ2-7
clone size: .
V gene: TRBV15
D gene: TRBD2
CDR3 DNA: TGTGCCACCAGCACGACCTTCGGGACTAGCTACGAGCAGTACTTC
CDR3 protein: CATSTTFGTSYEQYF

J gene: TRBJ1-1
clone size: .
V gene: TRBV19
D gene: .
CDR3 DNA: TGTGCCAGTAGTATATGGGGGTCCGGCACTGAAGCTTTCTTT
CDR3 protein: CASSIWGSGTEAFF

J gene: TRBJ2-1
clone size: .
V gene: TRBV27
D gene: .
CDR3 DNA: TGTGCCAGCAGTTTATACGGCAGGGTTTTCTACAATGAGCAGTTCTTC
CDR3 protein: CASSLYGRVFYNEQFF

J gene: TRBJ2-4
clone size: .
V gene: TRBV15
D gene: .
CDR3 DNA: TGTGCCACCAGCAGAGTGGGAGAGACCCATTTAGCCAAAAACATTCAGTACTTC
CDR3 protein: CATSRVGETHLAKNIQYF

J gene: TRBJ2-7
clone size: .
V gene: TRBV7-9
D gene: .
CDR3 DNA: TGTGCCAGCAGCTCACATTATAGCGGTGACTCCTACGAGCAGTACTTC
CDR3 protein: CASSSHYSGDSYEQYF

J gene: TRBJ2-3
clone size: .
V gene: TRBV5-1
D gene: TRBD1
CDR3 DNA: TGCGCCAGCAGCTTGAAGGGACAGGGTTTCACAGATACGCAGTATTTT
CDR3 protein: CASSLKGQGFTDTQYF

J gene: TRBJ2-1
clone size: .
V gene: TRBV9
D gene: .
CDR3 DNA: TGTGCCAGCAGCGTAGTGGAGTACAATGAGCAGTTCTTC
CDR3 protein: CASSVVEYNEQFF

J gene: TRBJ2-1
clone size: .
V gene: TRBV10-2
D gene: .
CDR3 DNA: TGCGCCAGCAGTGACGTCAATGAGCAGTTCTTC
CDR3 protein: CASSDVNEQFF

J gene: TRBJ2-7
clone size: .
V gene: TRBV4-1
D gene: TRBD2
CDR3 DNA: TGCGCCAGCAGCCTCGGGACTAGCGGTGCCTACGAGCAGTACTTC
CDR3 protein: CASSLGTSGAYEQYF

J gene: TRBJ2-7
clone size: once
V gene: TRBV7-9
D gene: .
CDR3 DNA: TGTGCCAGCAGCCGCCGGGACTCCTACGAGCAGTACTTC
CDR3 protein: CASSRRDSYEQYF

J gene: TRBJ2-1
clone size: .
V gene: TRBV5-1
D gene: TRBD1
CDR3 DNA: TGCGCCAGCAGTTTTAGACAGGGGGCGAGGGATGAGCAGTTCTTC
CDR3 protein: CASSFRQGARDEQFF

J gene: TRBJ2-7
clone size: .
V gene: TRBV9
D gene: .
CDR3 DNA: TGTGCCAGCAGCGTAGCTGGAGGGATAGGCTACGAGCAGTACTTC
CDR3 protein: CASSVAGGIGYEQYF

J gene: TRBJ1-3
clone size: once
V gene: TRBV7-8
D gene: TRBD1
CDR3 DNA: TGTGCCAGCAGCCTGACGGGACAGGGGAGCGGAAACACCATATATTTT
CDR3 protein: CASSLTGQGSGNTIYF

J gene: TRBJ1-1
clone size: large
V gene: TRBV27
D gene: .
CDR3 DNA: TGTGCCAGCAGTTTGGGGGGGCGAGAAGCTTTCTTT
CDR3 protein: CASSLGGREAFF

J gene: TRBJ2-1
clone size: .
V gene: TRBV27
D gene: .
CDR3 DNA: TGTGCCAGCAGTTTGGGACAACTCAATGAGCAGTTCTTC
CDR3 protein: CASSLGQLNEQFF

J gene: TRBJ2-3
clone size: once
V gene: TRBV2
D gene: .
CDR3 DNA: TGTGCCAGCAGTGACCCTGCAGGGGGCACAGATACGCAGTATTTT
CDR3 protein: CASSDPAGGTDTQYF

J gene: TRBJ2-1
clone size: once
V gene: TRBV29-1
D gene: TRBD2
CDR3 DNA: TGCAGCGTCGCAGGACTAGCGGGGAATGAGCAGTTCTTC
CDR3 protein: CSVAGLAGNEQFF

J gene: TRBJ1-6
clone size: .
V gene: TRBV2
D gene: .
CDR3 DNA: TGCGCCACCCGGCCCGGCGGGGGCCAATCACCCCTCCACTTT
CDR3 protein: CATRPGGGQSPLHF

J gene: TRBJ2-2
clone size: .
V gene: TRBV6-4
D gene: .
CDR3 DNA: TGTGCCAGCAGTGACTCGCGAGTTACAGCCGGGGAGCTGTTTTTT
CDR3 protein: CASSDSRVTAGELFF

J gene: TRBJ2-5
clone size: .
V gene: TRBV4-1
D gene: .
CDR3 DNA: TGCGCCAGCAGCCAACGTGTAGGGGAGGCAGAGACCCAGTACTTC
CDR3 protein: CASSQRVGEAETQYF

J gene: TRBJ1-1
clone size: .
V gene: TRBV4-2
D gene: TRBD1
CDR3 DNA: TGTGCCAGCAGCCAGACGGGACAGCATGAAGCTTTCTTT
CDR3 protein: CASSQTGQHEAFF

J gene: TRBJ2-7
clone size: .
V gene: TRBV5-1
D gene: TRBD1
CDR3 DNA: TGCGCCAGCAGCACGGACAGGGGGCGCGGGTACGAGCAGTACTTC
CDR3 protein: CASSTDRGRGYEQYF

J gene: TRBJ2-1
clone size: .
V gene: TRBV4-2
D gene: .
CDR3 DNA: TGTGCCAGCAGCCAAGAGGTACGGGACTCCTACAATGAGCAGTTCTTC
CDR3 protein: CASSQEVRDSYNEQFF

J gene: TRBJ1-6
clone size: .
V gene: TRBV27
D gene: TRBD1
CDR3 DNA: TGTGCCAGCAGTATACAGGGGGGTTCACCCCTCCACTTT
CDR3 protein: CASSIQGGSPLHF

J gene: TRBJ1-1
clone size: .
V gene: TRBV12-5
D gene: .
CDR3 DNA: TGTGCTAGTCGATCGGATGAGAGATGGAACACTGAAGCTTTCTTT
CDR3 protein: CASRSDERWNTEAFF

J gene: TRBJ2-7
clone size: .
V gene: TRBV10-2
D gene: TRBD1
CDR3 DNA: TGCGCCAGCAGTAACGGACAGGGGTACGAGCAGTACTTC
CDR3 protein: CASSNGQGYEQYF

J gene: TRBJ1-6
clone size: .
V gene: TRBV6-4
D gene: .
CDR3 DNA: TGTGCCAGCAGTGACACGGGGAATTCACCCCTCCACTTT
CDR3 protein: CASSDTGNSPLHF

J gene: TRBJ1-4
clone size: .
V gene: TRBV6-1
D gene: .
CDR3 DNA: TGTGCCAGCAGTGAATCCATTGGGCTTGGCGAAAAACTGTTTTTT
CDR3 protein: CASSESIGLGEKLFF

J gene: TRBJ2-3
clone size: .
V gene: TRBV4-2
D gene: TRBD2
CDR3 DNA: TGTGCCAGCACCGGGGAGGGGACGGGCACAGATACGCAGTATTTT
CDR3 protein: CASTGEGTGTDTQYF

J gene: TRBJ2-7
clone size: .
V gene: TRBV6-5
D gene: .
CDR3 DNA: TGTGCCAGCAGCTACGAGCAGTACTTC
CDR3 protein: CASSYEQYF

J gene: TRBJ2-7
clone size: .
V gene: TRBV4-1
D gene: .
CDR3 DNA: TGCGCCAGCAGCCAGCTTGTTGGGACCGCAACCTACGAGCAGTACTTC
CDR3 protein: CASSQLVGTATYEQYF

J gene: TRBJ2-7
clone size: .
V gene: TRBV7-9
D gene: .
CDR3 DNA: TGTGCCAGCAGCCAGACATGGAGGCAGTACTTC
CDR3 protein: CASSQTWRQYF

J gene: TRBJ1-1
clone size: .
V gene: TRBV6-5
D gene: TRBD1
CDR3 DNA: TGTGCCAGCAGTTCTCCCAGGGGGCTCGACACTGAAGCTTTCTTT
CDR3 protein: CASSSPRGLDTEAFF

J gene: TRBJ1-6
clone size: .
V gene: TRBV28
D gene: .
CDR3 DNA: TGTGCCAGCAGTTTAAGTCAGGGAGTGAGGTCACCCCTCCACTTT
CDR3 protein: CASSLSQGVRSPLHF

J gene: TRBJ2-2
clone size: .
V gene: TRBV27
D gene: .
CDR3 DNA: TGTGCCAGCATGGCCACCGGGGAGCTGTTTTTT
CDR3 protein: CASMATGELFF

J gene: TRBJ2-7
clone size: .
V gene: TRBV19
D gene: .
CDR3 DNA: TGTGCCAGTAGTTACAGGGACGGGGAGCAGTACTTC
CDR3 protein: CASSYRDGEQYF

J gene: TRBJ2-1
clone size: once
V gene: TRBV18
D gene: .
CDR3 DNA: TGTGCCAGCTCACCACCGACAGGAGGGGACTACAATGAGCAGTTCTTC
CDR3 protein: CASSPPTGGDYNEQFF

J gene: TRBJ2-7
clone size: .
V gene: TRBV11-1
D gene: .
CDR3 DNA: TGTGCCAGCAGCTACGGACGGGGGCGCGAGCAGTACTTC
CDR3 protein: CASSYGRGREQYF

J gene: TRBJ2-3
clone size: .
V gene: TRBV12-5
D gene: TRBD2
CDR3 DNA: TGTGCTAGTGGTTTGCCCATAGCGGGGGGGCTTGGAAGCACAGATACGCAGTATTTT
CDR3 protein: CASGLPIAGGLGSTDTQYF

J gene: TRBJ1-1
clone size: few
V gene: TRBV30
D gene: .
CDR3 DNA: TGTGCCTGGAGTCCATCCGGACCCGAGGCTTTCTTT
CDR3 protein: CAWSPSGPEAFF

J gene: TRBJ2-7
clone size: once
V gene: TRBV19
D gene: .
CDR3 DNA: TGTGCCAGTCTGGGCGGGGGCCCACCCTACGAGCAGTACTTC
CDR3 protein: CASLGGGPPYEQYF

J gene: TRBJ2-1
clone size: .
V gene: TRBV7-6
D gene: TRBD2
CDR3 DNA: TGTGCCAGCGGGGGACTAGCGGGAGGGAAAGCCCACAATGAGCAGTTCTTC
CDR3 protein: CASGGLAGGKAHNEQFF

J gene: TRBJ1-4
clone size: .
V gene: TRBV2
D gene: TRBD1
CDR3 DNA: TGTGCCAGCAGGAGGAACCGGGACAGAGATGAAAAACTGTTTTTT
CDR3 protein: CASRRNRDRDEKLFF

J gene: TRBJ2-6
clone size: few
V gene: TRBV7-9
D gene: .
CDR3 DNA: TGTGCCAGCAGCTTCTCGGAATCCGGGGCCAACGTCCTGACTTTC
CDR3 protein: CASSFSESGANVLTF

J gene: TRBJ1-5
clone size: .
V gene: TRBV6-5
D gene: TRBD1
CDR3 DNA: TGTGCCAGCAGTAGGACAGGGATCCATCAGCCCCAGCATTTT
CDR3 protein: CASSRTGIHQPQHF

J gene: TRBJ2-7
clone size: .
V gene: TRBV5-6
D gene: .
CDR3 DNA: TGTGCCAGCAGCGTGACACTCTCCTACGAGCAGTACTTC
CDR3 protein: CASSVTLSYEQYF

J gene: TRBJ2-1
clone size: .
V gene: TRBV20-1
D gene: TRBD1
CDR3 DNA: TGCAGTGCTTACAGGGGTGAGCAGTTCTTC
CDR3 protein: CSAYRGEQFF

J gene: TRBJ2-3
clone size: .
V gene: TRBV25-1
D gene: .
CDR3 DNA: TGTGCCAGCAGTGGGGGGTTCAGACCTAGCACAGATACGCAGTATTTT
CDR3 protein: CASSGGFRPSTDTQYF

J gene: TRBJ2-1
clone size: .
V gene: TRBV13
D gene: TRBD1
CDR3 DNA: TGTGCCAGCAGCCAACTGGGGACAGGGGCGAGCTCCTACAATGAGCAGTTCTTC
CDR3 protein: CASSQLGTGASSYNEQFF

J gene: TRBJ1-2
clone size: few
V gene: TRBV12-1
D gene: .
CDR3 DNA: TGTGCCAGCAGCTTTAAACAGGGGTTCAGGGGCTACACCTTC
CDR3 protein: CASSFKQGFRGYTF

J gene: TRBJ2-7
clone size: .
V gene: TRBV28
D gene: TRBD1
CDR3 DNA: TGTGCCAGCAGCCCTACAGGGGCCTCCTTTTACGAGCAGTACTTC
CDR3 protein: CASSPTGASFYEQYF

J gene: TRBJ2-1
clone size: .
V gene: TRBV2
D gene: .
CDR3 DNA: TGTGCCAGCAACCACCCCGGTTCTGATTCCCACAATGAGCAGTTCTTC
CDR3 protein: CASNHPGSDSHNEQFF